This T cell receptor beta chain came from a study of blood T cell repertoires in COVID-19. Profiling relied on immunoSEQ multiplex PCR, and the TCRdb table lists in-frame clones only, not all of them. This sample has fewer than 85,000 clones, with about 88% found just once. After removal of 5 bases from V and 4 bases from J, the junction contained 14 bases not matched to a gene. CDR3 length: 16 residues. Germline values: CDR1 SGHAT, CDR2 FQNNGV. The chain carries TRBV11-2 and TRBJ2-7; 7 bases are shared with TRBD1. The sequencing sample was made of peripheral blood. This receptor was obtained from a human donor in a cohort sampled during active COVID-19. Here the CDR3 DNA reads TGTGCCAGCAGCCCATCCCTACCGGGACAGAGGTACGAGCAGTACTTC. As protein: CASSPSLPGQRYEQYF.